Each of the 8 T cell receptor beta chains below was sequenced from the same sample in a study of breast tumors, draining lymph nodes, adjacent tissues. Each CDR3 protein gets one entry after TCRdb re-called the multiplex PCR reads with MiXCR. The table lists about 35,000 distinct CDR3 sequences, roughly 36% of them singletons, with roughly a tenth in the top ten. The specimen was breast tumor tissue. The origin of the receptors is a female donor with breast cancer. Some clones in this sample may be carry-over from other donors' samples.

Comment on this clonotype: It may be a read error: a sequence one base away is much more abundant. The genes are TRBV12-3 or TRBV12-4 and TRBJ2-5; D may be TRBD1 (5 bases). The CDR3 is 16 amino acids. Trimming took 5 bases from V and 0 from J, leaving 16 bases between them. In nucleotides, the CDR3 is TGTGCCAGCAGTCGGCAGGTCACAGGCAACCAAGAGACCCAGTACTTC. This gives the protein CASSRQVTGNQETQYF.

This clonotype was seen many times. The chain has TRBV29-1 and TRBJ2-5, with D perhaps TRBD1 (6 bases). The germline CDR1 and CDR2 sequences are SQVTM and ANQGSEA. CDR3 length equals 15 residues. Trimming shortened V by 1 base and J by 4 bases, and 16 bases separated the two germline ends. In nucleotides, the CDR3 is TGCAGCGTTGAAGCCCCAGGGGCGGTGGGAGAGACCCAGTACTTC. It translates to CSVEAPGAVGETQYF. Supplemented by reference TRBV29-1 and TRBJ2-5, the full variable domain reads SAVISQKPSRDICQRGTSLTIQCQVDSQVTMMFWYRQQPGQSLTLIATANQGSEATYESGFVIDKFPISRPNLTFSTLTVSNMSPEDSSIYLCSVEAPGAVGETQYFGPGTRLLVL.

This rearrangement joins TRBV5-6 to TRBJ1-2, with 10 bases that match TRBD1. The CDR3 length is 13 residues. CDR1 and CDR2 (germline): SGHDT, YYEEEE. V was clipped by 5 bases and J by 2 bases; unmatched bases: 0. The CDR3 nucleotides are TGTGCCAGCAGGGGACAGGGGAACTATGGCTACACCTTC. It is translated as CASRGQGNYGYTF.

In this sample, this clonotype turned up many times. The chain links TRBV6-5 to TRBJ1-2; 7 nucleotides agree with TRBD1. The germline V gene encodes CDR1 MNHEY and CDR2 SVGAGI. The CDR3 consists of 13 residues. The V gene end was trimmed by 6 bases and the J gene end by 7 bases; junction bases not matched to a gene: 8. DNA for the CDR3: TGTGCCAGCAGAAGGACAGGTTGGGGTGGCTACACCTTC. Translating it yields CASRRTGWGGYTF.

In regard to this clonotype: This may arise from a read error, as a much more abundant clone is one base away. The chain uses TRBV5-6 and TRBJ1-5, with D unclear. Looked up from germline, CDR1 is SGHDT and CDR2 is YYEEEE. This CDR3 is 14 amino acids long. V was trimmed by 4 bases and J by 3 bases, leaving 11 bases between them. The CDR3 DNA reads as TGTGCCAGCAGCGTAGGGAGGCCCAATCAGCCCCAGCATTTT. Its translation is CASSVGRPNQPQHF.

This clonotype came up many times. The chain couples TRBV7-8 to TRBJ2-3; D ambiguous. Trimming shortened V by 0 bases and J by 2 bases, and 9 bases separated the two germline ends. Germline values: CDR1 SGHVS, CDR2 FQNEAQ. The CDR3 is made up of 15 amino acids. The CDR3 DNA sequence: TGTGCCAGCAGCTTAGCTGACGGAGCCACAGATACGCAGTATTTT. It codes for CASSLADGATDTQYF. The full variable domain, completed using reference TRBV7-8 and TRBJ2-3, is GAGVSQSPRYKVAKRGQDVALRCDPISGHVSLFWYQQALGQGPEFLTYFQNEAQLDKSGLPSDRFFAERPEGSVSTLKIQRTQQEDSAVYLCASSLADGATDTQYFGPGTRLTVL.

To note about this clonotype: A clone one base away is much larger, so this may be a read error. CDR3 sequence: CASSLNSQPGDEQFF. CDR3 in DNA: TGTGCCAGCAGCTTAAATTCACAGCCCGGCGATGAGCAGTTCTTC. The V gene is TRBV7-9, the J gene TRBJ2-1; unclear D gene. Germline values: CDR1 SEHNR, CDR2 FQNEAQ (reference sequence). This CDR3 is built from 15 residues. V lost 2 bases to trimming and J lost 8 bases, with 16 bases between them.

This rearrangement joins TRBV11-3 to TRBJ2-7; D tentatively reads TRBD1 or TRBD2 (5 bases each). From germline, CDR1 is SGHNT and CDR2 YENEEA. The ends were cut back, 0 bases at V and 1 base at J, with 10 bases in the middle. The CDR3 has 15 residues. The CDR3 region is CASSLDPGTSYEQYF. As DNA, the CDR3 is TGTGCCAGCAGCTTAGATCCGGGGACGTCCTACGAGCAGTACTTC.